This T cell receptor (beta chain) was sequenced during a study of blood T cell repertoires in COVID-19. Study in general: Acute and convalescent COVID-19 specimens originated in the United States, Italy and Spain. T cells, B-cell-depleted T cells, or PBMCs provided the cDNA or gDNA that served as material.

Germline V gene lookup returns CDR1 SGDLS and CDR2 YYNGEE. The CDR3 length is 13 residues. V shed 7 bases, J shed 6 bases, and the junction held 6 bases outside the gene matches. Methods used by the authors: Reference gene primer amplification gave estimated nucleated cell counts. The protocol was immunoSEQ multiplex PCR, while the TCRdb copy is restricted to in-frame clones and leaves out a portion. V and J calls and clone size come straight from that table; D and trimming were deduced from the DNA. Of 80,000 or so clones listed, roughly 91% are singletons. This chain connects TRBV9 to TRBJ2-2; 7 positions agree with TRBD2. This TCR was sampled from a woman between 45 and 65 years old in a cohort sampled during active COVID-19. The sample taken for sequencing was peripheral blood. The CDR3 coding sequence is TGTGCCAGCCGGGGACTACAGTCCGGGGAGCTGTTTTTT. As protein: CASRGLQSGELFF. Full variable domain (missing parts from reference TRBV9 and TRBJ2-2): DSGVTQTPKHLITATGQRVTLRCSPRSGDLSVYWYQQSLDQGLQFLIQYYNGEERAKGNILERFSAQQFPDLHSELNLSSLELGDSALYFCASRGLQSGELFFGEGSRLTVL.